A single sample is the source of the 7 T cell receptor beta chains below, sequenced in a study of blood T cell repertoires in COVID-19. Measured with immunoSEQ multiplex PCR; TCRdb has only the in-frame clones, and not every one. The sample lists over 150,000 clones; approximately 87% were seen once. The sequencing input was peripheral blood. Source of these receptors: a woman in her sixties or seventies with COVID-19, enrolled during active disease.

This chain joins TRBV4-1 and TRBJ2-3; D is perhaps TRBD2 (7 bases). Germline lookup yields CDR1 MGHRA and CDR2 YSYEKL. There are 17 residues in the CDR3. The V end was cut by 3 bases, the J end by 6 bases, with 22 bases between. The CDR3 coding sequence is TGCGCCAGCAGCCACCCGCCGGGGGGCCGTATCCGCGATACGCAGTATTTT. Translating gives CASSHPPGGRIRDTQYF.

J is TRBJ2-2 and V is TRBV18; 9 bases line up with TRBD2. The CDR3 has 17 residues. The germline CDR1 and CDR2 sequences are KGHSH and LQKENI. J lost 0 bases, V lost 6 bases, and 8 bases had no gene match. The CDR3 loop is CASSPRASGANTGELFF. The CDR3 region has the DNA TGTGCCAGCTCGCCTCGTGCTAGCGGGGCGAACACCGGGGAGCTGTTTTTT.

The chain links TRBV7-8 to TRBJ2-1, with D possibly being TRBD1 (5 bases). Trimming stripped 1 base from V and 2 bases from J, with 9 bases between. The CDR3 totals 15 residues. Germline V lookup: CDR1 SGHVS, CDR2 FQNEAQ. Here the CDR3 reads CASSLGLRAYNEQFF. The CDR3 DNA is TGTGCCAGCAGCTTAGGACTCAGGGCCTACAATGAGCAGTTCTTC.

The rearrangement links TRBV5-4 to TRBJ2-5, with TRBD1 matching 7 bases. J was trimmed by 1 base and V by 6 bases; bases with no gene match: 6. Per the germline V gene, CDR1 is SGHNT and CDR2 is YYREEE (reference sequence). CDR3 length: 14 amino acids. Written as DNA, the CDR3 is TGTGCCAGCAATCTACAGGGGATCCAAGAGACCCAGTACTTC. Translated, it gives CASNLQGIQETQYF.

The chain links TRBV5-1 to TRBJ2-2; 12 bases map to TRBD2. CDR3 length: 16 residues. Germline CDR1 SGHRS, CDR2 YFSETQ. Trimming cost V 3 bases and J 4 bases; bases outside gene matches: 4. Here the CDR3 reads CASSSLAGGPTGELFF. Here the CDR3 DNA reads TGCGCCAGCAGCTCACTAGCGGGGGGCCCCACCGGGGAGCTGTTTTTT.

This chain links TRBV5-1 with TRBJ2-3; 13 bases are a match to TRBD2. This CDR3 spans 16 amino acids. V lost 3 bases, J lost 6 bases, and 7 bases stayed unmatched. Germline V gene lookup returns CDR1 SGHRS and CDR2 YFSETQ. The CDR3 DNA sequence: TGCGCCAGCAGCTCGGGACTAGCGGGGAAAGTGGATACGCAGTATTTT. Encoded protein: CASSSGLAGKVDTQYF.

The chain recombines TRBV28 with TRBJ1-4; D unclear. CDR3 length: 15 amino acids. Trimming took off 6 bases at V and 0 bases at J, with 11 bases between the two ends. Germline V lookup: CDR1 MDHEN, CDR2 SYDVKM. The CDR3 protein is CASRLPGSTNEKLFF. DNA for the CDR3: TGTGCCAGCAGGCTCCCGGGGTCAACTAATGAAAAACTGTTTTTT.